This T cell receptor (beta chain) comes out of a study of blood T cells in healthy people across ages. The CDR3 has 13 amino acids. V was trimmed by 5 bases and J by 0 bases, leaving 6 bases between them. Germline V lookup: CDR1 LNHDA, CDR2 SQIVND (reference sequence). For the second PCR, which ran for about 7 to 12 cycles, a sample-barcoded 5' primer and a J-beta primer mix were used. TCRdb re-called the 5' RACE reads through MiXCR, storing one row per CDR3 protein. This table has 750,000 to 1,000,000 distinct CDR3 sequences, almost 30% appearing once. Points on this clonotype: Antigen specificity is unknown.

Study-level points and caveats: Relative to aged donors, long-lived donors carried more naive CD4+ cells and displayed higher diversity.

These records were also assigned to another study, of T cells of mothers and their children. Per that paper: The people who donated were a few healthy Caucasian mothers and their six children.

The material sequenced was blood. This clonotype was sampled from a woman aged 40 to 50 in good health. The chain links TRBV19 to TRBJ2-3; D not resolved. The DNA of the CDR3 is TGTGCCAGTAGTGGGGTTAGCACAGATACGCAGTATTTT. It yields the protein CASSGVSTDTQYF.